The next 4 T cell receptor beta chains were all read from a single sample in a study of cytomegalovirus exposure and HLA in healthy donors. This PCR relied on a set of 60 Vbeta primers and 13 Jbeta primers. The protocol was immunoSEQ multiplex PCR, while the TCRdb copy is restricted to in-frame clones and leaves out a portion. Among approximately 180,000 clones listed, just over 75% were seen once. Sequencing was performed on PBMCs. These receptors came from a woman aged 25 to 45 in good health and CMV-seropositive.

This clone came up a few times. The rearrangement joins TRBV19 to TRBJ2-5; 8 nucleotides align to TRBD2. After removal of 5 bases from V and 7 bases from J, the junction contained 9 bases not matched to a gene. The CDR3 extends over 14 amino acids. Germline V gene lookup returns CDR1 LNHDA and CDR2 SQIVND (reference sequence). CDR3 sequence: CASSGLAGWGTQYF. CDR3 DNA sequence: TGTGCCAGTAGTGGTCTAGCGGGTTGGGGGACCCAGTACTTC.

Written as DNA, the CDR3 is TGTGCCAGCAGTTTCGGGTCGGGGTTGGGTGGCTACACCTTC. As protein: CASSFGSGLGGYTF. The chain uses TRBV28 and TRBJ1-2; no firm D call. The CDR3 is made up of 14 amino acids. The V gene lost 3 bases and the J gene lost 7 bases, with 15 bases spanning the gap. Germline V gene lookup returns CDR1 MDHEN and CDR2 SYDVKM.

V gene TRBV25-1 combines with J gene TRBJ2-1; D uncertain. V was cut by 3 bases and J by 11 bases, with 20 bases left in between. Per the germline V gene, CDR1 is MGHDK and CDR2 is SYGVNS. This CDR3 has 15 amino acids. CDR3 DNA sequence: TGTGCCAGCAGTGATTTTGTCTTGGGCAGCTTCAAGCAGTTCTTC. Protein sequence: CASSDFVLGSFKQFF.

The chain has TRBV7-7 and TRBJ1-1; D is unclear. V lost 5 bases to trimming and J lost 1 base, with 8 bases between them. The CDR3 loop spans 13 amino acids. Germline V lookup: CDR1 SSHAT, CDR2 FNYEAQ (reference sequence). As DNA, the CDR3 is TGTGCCAGCAGCCACACACCGAACACTGAAGCTTTCTTT. It specifies CASSHTPNTEAFF.